Below, 5 T cell receptor beta chains from the same sample are listed, as sequenced in a study of vaccination and CD4 T cells after COVID-19. Antigens of these TCRs are unknown. Treatment: 10-day PBMC culture with coronavirus spike peptide pools or control peptides (ViraFEST assay). With the Oncomine TCR Beta short-read assay, DNA from cultured CD4+ T cells was sequenced. One entry per CDR3 protein, called by TCRdb with MiXCR from the PCR reads. The sample shows about 5,000 distinct CDR3 sequences, 46% of them seen only once. Sequenced: CD4+ T cells from blood, cultured in vitro. The receptors here all came from a human donor who had recovered from COVID-19.

Only one count was recorded for this clonotype. V and J are TRBV30 and TRBJ2-5; D possibly corresponds to TRBD1 (6 bases). CDR1 GTSNPN and CDR2 SVGIG come from the germline V gene (reference sequence). The CDR3 length is 13 residues. V was clipped by 2 bases and J by 4 bases, with 11 bases between them. The CDR3 DNA follows: TGTGCCTGGAGTAAACAGGGTCTAGAGACCCAGTACTTC. Translation gives CAWSKQGLETQYF. Using reference TRBV30 and TRBJ2-5 for the parts outside the CDR3, the full variable domain is SQTIHQWPATLVQPVGSPLSLECTVEGTSNPNLYWYRQAAGRGLQLLFYSVGIGQISSEVPQNLSASRPQDRQFILSSKKLLLSDSGFYLCAWSKQGLETQYFGPGTRLLVL.

The J gene is TRBJ1-1, the V gene TRBV6-5; D unclear. The CDR3 length is 13 residues. Germline lookup yields CDR1 MNHEY and CDR2 SVGAGI. Trimming removed 2 bases at V and 2 bases at J, with 6 bases between. CDR3 in amino acids: CASSYLSNTEAFF. The CDR3 nucleotides read TGTGCCAGCAGTTACCTCAGTAACACTGAAGCTTTCTTT.

This clonotype was detected a few times. The rearrangement links TRBV24-1 to TRBJ2-3; possible D gene TRBD2, 6 bases. Germline V gene sequence: CDR1 KGHDR, CDR2 SFDVKD. CDR3 size: 16 residues. Trimming left V 1 base short and J 0 bases short, with 10 bases between. CDR3 loop: CATSDFAGTSTDTQYF. The CDR3 bases are TGTGCCACCAGTGATTTCGCCGGGACTAGCACAGATACGCAGTATTTT.

The CDR3 bases are TGCGCCAGCAGCTACAATCCTGGCGGCGAGCAGTACTTC. Translation: CASSYNPGGEQYF. The V gene is TRBV5-1, the J gene TRBJ2-7, with unresolved D. In germline, CDR1 is SGHRS, CDR2 YFSETQ. This CDR3 is built from 13 residues. V was cut by 3 bases and J by 6 bases, with 13 bases left in between. Full variable domain (outside the CDR3, taken from reference TRBV5-1 and TRBJ2-7): KAGVTQTPRYLIKTRGQQVTLSCSPISGHRSVSWYQQTPGQGLQFLFEYFSETQRNKGNFPGRFSGRQFSNSRSEMNVSTLELGDSALYLCASSYNPGGEQYFGPGTRLTVT.

The J gene is TRBJ2-7, the V gene TRBV7-2; D not certain. The germline CDR1 and CDR2 sequences are SGHTA and FQGNSA. The CDR3 is 13 residues long. Trimming took 5 bases from V and 3 from J, leaving 11 bases between them. DNA for the CDR3: TGTGCCAGCAGCCGTTTATTCCTCTACGAGCAGTACTTC. Protein product: CASSRLFLYEQYF. Looking up the rest from reference TRBV7-2 and TRBJ2-7 gives the full variable domain: GAGVSQSPSNKVTEKGKDVELRCDPISGHTALYWYRQSLGQGLEFLIYFQGNSAPDKSGLPSDRFSAERTGGSVSTLTIQRTQQEDSAVYLCASSRLFLYEQYFGPGTRLTVT.